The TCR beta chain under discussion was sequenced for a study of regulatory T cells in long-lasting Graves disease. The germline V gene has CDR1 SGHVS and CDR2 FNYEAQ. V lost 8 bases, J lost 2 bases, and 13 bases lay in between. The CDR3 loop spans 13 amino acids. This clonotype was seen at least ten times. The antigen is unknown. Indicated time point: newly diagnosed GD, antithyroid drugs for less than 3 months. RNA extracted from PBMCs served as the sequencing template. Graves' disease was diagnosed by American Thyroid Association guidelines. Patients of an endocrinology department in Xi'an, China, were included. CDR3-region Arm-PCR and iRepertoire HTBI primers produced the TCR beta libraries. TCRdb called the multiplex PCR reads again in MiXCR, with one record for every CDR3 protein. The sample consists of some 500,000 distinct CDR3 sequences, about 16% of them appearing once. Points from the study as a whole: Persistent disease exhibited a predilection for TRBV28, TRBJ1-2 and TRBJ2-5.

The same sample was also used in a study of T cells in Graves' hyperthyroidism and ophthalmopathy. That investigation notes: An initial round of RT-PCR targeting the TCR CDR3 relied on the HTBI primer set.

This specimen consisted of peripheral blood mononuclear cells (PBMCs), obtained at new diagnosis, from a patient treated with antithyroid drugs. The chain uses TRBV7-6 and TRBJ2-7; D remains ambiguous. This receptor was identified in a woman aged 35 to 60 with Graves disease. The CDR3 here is CASATFPTYEQYF. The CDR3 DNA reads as TGTGCCAGCGCGACGTTCCCCACCTACGAGCAGTACTTC.